The 26 T cell receptor beta chains below all came from one sample that was sequenced in a study of blood T cell repertoires in COVID-19. Some clones are missing from TCRdb's copy, which holds only in-frame ones; the method was immunoSEQ multiplex PCR. This sample has about 280,000 clones; around 85% occur once, and the top ten carry 5.1%. Sequenced material: peripheral blood. All receptors derive from a man in his forties or fifties with active or convalescent COVID-19.

The chain links TRBV10-3 to TRBJ1-6; D uncertain. This CDR3 comprises 14 residues. V dropped 3 bases and J dropped 7 bases, with 10 bases sitting between them. Germline lookup yields CDR1 ENHRY and CDR2 SYGVKD. This chain's CDR3 is CAISDNGSNSPLHF. The CDR3 DNA reads TGTGCCATCAGTGATAACGGTTCCAATTCACCCCTCCACTTT.

This clone was seen a handful of times. The chain carries TRBV5-1 and TRBJ2-7, with D tentatively TRBD1 (5 bases). With 2 bases removed from V and 1 base from J, the gap between germline ends came to 7 bases. CDR3 length: 13 amino acids. Germline-derived CDR1 and CDR2 are SGHRS and YFSETQ. The CDR3 here is CASSLGESYEQYF. The CDR3 nucleotides are TGCGCCAGCAGCTTAGGGGAATCCTACGAGCAGTACTTC.

The V gene is TRBV20-1, the J gene TRBJ2-3; TRBD2 might be the D (6 bases). The V end lost 3 bases, the J end lost 5 bases, and 15 bases lay between the germline ends. There are 14 residues in the CDR3. Germline V CDR1 and CDR2: DFQATT, SNEGSKA (reference sequence). CDR3 nucleotides: TGCAGTGCTAGTACTAGCACACTACGAGATACGCAGTATTTT. Amino acid sequence: CSASTSTLRDTQYF.

The CDR3 nucleotides are TGTGCCAGCAGCCAAGGCCTCCCAGGGGGGGACAGGCCCTACGAGCAGTACTTC. Protein product: CASSQGLPGGDRPYEQYF. This rearrangement joins TRBV4-2 to TRBJ2-7; TRBD1 might be the D (8 bases). Trimming removed 1 base from V and 2 bases from J, with 21 bases in between. The length of the CDR3 is 18 residues. Germline CDR1 LGHNA, CDR2 YNFKEQ.

CDR3 DNA sequence: TGTGCCAGCAGTTCCAACAGGGCCCCCGAGACCCAGTACTTC. This encodes CASSSNRAPETQYF. This chain links TRBV27 with TRBJ2-5; possible D gene TRBD1, 6 bases. The germline gives CDR1 MNHEY, CDR2 SMNVEV (reference sequence). The CDR3 covers 14 residues. V lost 4 bases to trimming and J lost 5 bases, with 14 bases between them.

This chain connects TRBV29-1 to TRBJ1-5; 8 positions agree with TRBD1. The CDR3 is made up of 14 amino acids. Trimming at V came to 7 bases and at J to 3 bases, leaving 8 bases not matched to a gene. The germline CDR1 and CDR2 sequences are SQVTM and ANQGSEA. The CDR3 DNA reads as TGCAGCGCTGCCGGGACAGGACACAATCAGCCCCAGCATTTT. Its translation is CSAAGTGHNQPQHF.

The chain combines TRBV10-2 with TRBJ2-3, with a possible D match to TRBD2 (6 bases). This CDR3 spans 14 amino acids. Trimming shortened V by 8 bases and J by 2 bases, and 14 bases separated the two germline ends. The germline V gene has CDR1 WSHSY and CDR2 SAAADI. As DNA, the CDR3 is TGCGCCAGCGGGACGGCGGGGTCCACAGATACGCAGTATTTT. It is translated as CASGTAGSTDTQYF.

This chain connects TRBV14 to TRBJ2-3; D unclear. Germline assignment: CDR1 SGHDN and CDR2 FVKESK. V lost 0 bases and J lost 0, with 7 bases in between. This CDR3 region has 15 residues. The CDR3 DNA sequence: TGTGCCAGCAGCCAAGATGGCAGAAGCACAGATACGCAGTATTTT. This gives the protein CASSQDGRSTDTQYF.

V is TRBV12-3 or TRBV12-4 and J is TRBJ2-7; 9 bases are a match to TRBD1. CDR3 size: 13 residues. V dropped 5 bases and J dropped 6; count of bases not matched to a gene: 5. In DNA, the CDR3 is TGTGCCAGCAGTCTACAGGGGGCCCTCGAGCAGTACTTC. Its protein product is CASSLQGALEQYF.

The table lists this clone with a few counts. The rearrangement uses TRBV30 and TRBJ2-1; 7 bases are a match to TRBD2. CDR3 length: 16 residues. The V and J ends lost 1 base and 0 bases, in that order; junction bases with no gene match: 6. Germline V CDR1 and CDR2: GTSNPN, SVGIG (reference sequence). CDR3: CAWSGAGRGSYNEQFF. CDR3 nucleotides: TGTGCCTGGAGTGGAGCGGGAAGGGGCTCCTACAATGAGCAGTTCTTC.

This clone turned up a few times. The chain recombines TRBV20-1 with TRBJ1-2; no definite D call. The CDR3 is 11 amino acids. Germline loops: CDR1 DFQATT, CDR2 SNEGSKA (reference sequence). The V end lost 3 bases, the J end lost 7 bases, and 9 bases lay between the germline ends. CDR3 protein: CSASTLGGYTF. CDR3 DNA: TGCAGTGCTAGCACCCTAGGTGGCTACACCTTC.

Only a few counts were recorded for this clone. This chain links TRBV4-1 with TRBJ2-2, with TRBD1 identical over 8 bases. Germline-derived CDR1 and CDR2 are MGHRA and YSYEKL. This CDR3 is built from 16 residues. V was pared by 7 bases and J by 2 bases, with 9 bases of the junction left unmatched. The CDR3 region has the DNA TGCGCCAGCAACAGTGCAGGGGGCTTTAACACCGGGGAGCTGTTTTTT. Its protein product is CASNSAGGFNTGELFF.

V gene TRBV6-1 combines with J gene TRBJ2-7; the match to TRBD1 covers 9 bases. The CDR3 spans 16 residues. Unmatched junction bases numbered 11, after V lost 2 bases and J lost 6 bases. Germline values: CDR1 MNHNS, CDR2 SASEGT. The CDR3 sequence is CASSESWGQGNPEQYF. The DNA of the CDR3 is TGTGCCAGCAGTGAATCGTGGGGACAGGGTAACCCCGAGCAGTACTTC.

The genes are TRBV19 and TRBJ1-5, with TRBD1 matching over 7 bases. Germline V gene data show CDR1 as LNHDA and CDR2 as SQIVND (reference sequence). The CDR3 contains 14 residues. V lost 6 bases, J lost 3 bases, and 5 bases stayed unmatched. The CDR3 sequence: CASSLGQVNQPQHF. The DNA of the CDR3 is TGTGCCAGTAGCCTCGGACAGGTCAATCAGCCCCAGCATTTT.

CDR3 loop: CASGSTQGHYEQYF. The CDR3, as DNA: TGTGCCAGCGGTAGTACGCAGGGGCACTACGAGCAGTACTTC. The rearrangement joins TRBV27 to TRBJ2-7; tentative D call: TRBD1 (6 bases). V was clipped by 8 bases and J by 3 bases, with 17 bases between them. CDR3 size: 14 residues. Germline values: CDR1 MNHEY, CDR2 SMNVEV (reference sequence).

The J gene is TRBJ2-3, the V gene TRBV7-9, with a tentative D call TRBD2 (5 bases). Trimming shortened V by 4 bases and J by 4 bases, and 9 bases separated the two germline ends. The CDR3 has 13 residues. The germline V gene encodes CDR1 SEHNR and CDR2 FQNEAQ (reference sequence). CDR3 sequence reads: CASSSAGSDTQYF. CDR3 coding DNA: TGTGCCAGCAGCTCCGCGGGTTCAGATACGCAGTATTTT.

The chain combines TRBV28 with TRBJ2-5; maybe TRBD2 (5 bases). The CDR3 is 11 amino acids. Germline lookup yields CDR1 MDHEN and CDR2 SYDVKM. The V end was cut by 7 bases, the J end by 5 bases, with 8 bases between. CDR3 nucleotide sequence: TGTGCCAGCACGGGCGGGGAGACCCAGTACTTC. Its translation is CASTGGETQYF.

The rearrangement uses TRBV2 and TRBJ1-1, with 9 nucleotides matching TRBD1. The CDR3 length is 15 residues. Germline V gives CDR1 SNHLY, CDR2 FYNNEI. V was clipped by 4 bases and J by 7 bases; unmatched bases: 10. CDR3 region: CASSGQNRGRDEAFF. The CDR3 DNA reads as TGTGCCAGCAGTGGGCAAAACAGGGGGCGGGATGAAGCTTTCTTT.

The genes are TRBV24-1 and TRBJ2-2, with D possibly being TRBD2 (6 bases). CDR3 length equals 16 residues. Germline CDR1 reads KGHDR; CDR2 reads SFDVKD. Deletions cut 5 bases from V and 3 bases from J, with 15 bases between. This chain's CDR3 is CATSGPGVSDTGELFF. Here the CDR3 DNA reads TGTGCCACCAGTGGGCCGGGAGTAAGTGACACCGGGGAGCTGTTTTTT.

The chain has TRBV6-5 and TRBJ1-5; no clear D. The CDR3 totals 11 residues. Trimming pared 6 bases from V and 4 bases from J, leaving 4 bases between. Germline CDR1 is MNHEY and CDR2 is SVGAGI. CDR3 nucleotides: TGTGCCAGCAGCGGTAATCAGCCCCAGCATTTT. Amino acid sequence: CASSGNQPQHF.

The V and J genes are TRBV30 and TRBJ2-5; 8 bases map to TRBD2. The CDR3 totals 13 residues. In germline, CDR1 is GTSNPN, CDR2 SVGIG (reference sequence). With V trimmed by 2 bases and J by 6 bases, 5 bases remained unmatched. The CDR3 spells CAWSPGGPQTQYF. The CDR3 DNA is TGTGCCTGGAGTCCGGGAGGGCCGCAGACCCAGTACTTC. The full variable domain, rest sourced from reference TRBV30 and TRBJ2-5, is SQTIHQWPATLVQPVGSPLSLECTVEGTSNPNLYWYRQAAGRGLQLLFYSVGIGQISSEVPQNLSASRPQDRQFILSSKKLLLSDSGFYLCAWSPGGPQTQYFGPGTRLLVL.

The chain carries TRBV6-2 or TRBV6-3 and TRBJ2-1; 10 nucleotides line up with TRBD1. Trimming cost V 5 bases and J 7 bases; bases outside gene matches: 8. Germline V gene sequence: CDR1 MNHEY, CDR2 SVGEGT. The CDR3 contains 15 residues. DNA for the CDR3: TGTGCCAGCAGTGCGGGGGACAGGGGAAGGAATGAGCAGTTCTTC. Its translation: CASSAGDRGRNEQFF.

The rearrangement links TRBV15 to TRBJ1-1, with 8 nucleotides matching TRBD1. The CDR3 totals 14 residues. The V segment lost 5 bases and the J segment 4 bases; nucleotides outside the gene matches: 6. Germline CDR1 LNHNV, CDR2 YYDKDF (reference sequence). CDR3 region: CATSADRGSTEAFF. The CDR3 DNA reads TGTGCCACCAGCGCCGACAGGGGTTCCACTGAAGCTTTCTTT.

This clone appeared once. This chain links TRBV5-6 with TRBJ1-4; D is unclear. Germline values: CDR1 SGHDT, CDR2 YYEEEE. The CDR3 covers 15 residues. V lost 0 bases to trimming and J lost 7 bases, with 13 bases between them. CDR3 sequence (DNA): TGTGCCAGCAGCTTGGGGTGGGCTCTAAGTGAAAAACTGTTTTTT. Translating it yields CASSLGWALSEKLFF.

This rearrangement joins TRBV5-8 to TRBJ2-1, with 8 bases that match TRBD2. The V gene's germline CDR1 is SGHTS and CDR2 YDEGEE. Germline trimming cut 2 bases from V and 6 bases from J; bases unmatched to any gene: 1. This CDR3 has 13 residues. CDR3 bases: TGTGCCAGCAGCTTCACTAGCGGCAATGAGCAGTTCTTC. Translated, it gives CASSFTSGNEQFF. Looking up the rest from reference TRBV5-8 and TRBJ2-1 gives the full variable domain: EAGVTQSPTHLIKTRGQQATLRCSPISGHTSVYWYQQALGLGLQFLLWYDEGEERNRGNFPPRFSGRQFPNYSSELNVNALELEDSALYLCASSFTSGNEQFFGPGTRLTVL.

V is TRBV5-6 and J is TRBJ2-7; D is perhaps TRBD1 (6 bases). This CDR3 is built from 16 residues. The germline gives CDR1 SGHDT, CDR2 YYEEEE. Trimming cost V 1 base and J 4 bases, with 18 bases left between them. This chain's CDR3 is CASSLRSGHGLYEQYF. The CDR3 DNA is TGTGCCAGCAGCTTGAGGTCGGGACATGGTCTATACGAGCAGTACTTC.